This T cell receptor (beta chain) originates from a study of blood T cell repertoires in COVID-19. The wider study: Spain, Italy and the United States supplied samples that represented acute and convalescent COVID-19.

Participant age was roughly 18 to 95 years, and participants resided in fewer than 30 US areas. TCRdb's table, derived via immunoSEQ multiplex PCR, lists solely in-frame clones and lacks some. Among 150,000 to 200,000 clones listed, more than 65% were seen once. Sequences were obtained from PBMCs or T cells enriched from blood (not recorded which). The sequence came from a man over 45 who had recovered from COVID-19.

For the CDR3, the DNA is TGTGCCAGCAGTTACCACGACAGGAGCCAGGAACCCCTCCACTTT. This translates into CASSYHDRSQEPLHF. The chain combines TRBV6-5 with TRBJ1-6; tentative D call: TRBD1 (6 bases). This CDR3 comprises 15 residues. In germline, CDR1 is MNHEY, CDR2 SVGAGI. Trimming removed 2 bases from V and 12 bases from J, with 17 bases in between.